This is a list of T cell receptor beta chains from one sample in a study of blood T cell repertoires in COVID-19. The protocol was immunoSEQ multiplex PCR, while the TCRdb copy is restricted to in-frame clones and leaves out a portion. The table includes about 300,000 clones, about 80% detected once. The sample was peripheral blood. The source is a woman aged 45 to 65 who had recovered from COVID-19. Each CDR3 is given with its conserved first and last residue. A D gene is named only where the DNA matches it firmly. Some rows have no size entry. The others give once, few or many, or a class for an expanded clone.

v_gene	d_gene	j_gene	abundance	CDR3nt	CDR3aa
TRBV4-1	TRBD2	TRBJ2-7	.	TGCGCCAGCAGCCAAGGGTCGCTTGGGACTAAGGGAGAGCAGTACTTC	CASSQGSLGTKGEQYF
TRBV19	TRBD1	TRBJ2-1	.	TGTGCCAGTAGTAGGAATCCCAAGGGACAGGGGAGTTACAATGAGCAGTTCTTC	CASSRNPKGQGSYNEQFF
TRBV7-2	.	TRBJ1-2	.	TGTGCCAGCAGCCCCCAGGGGATGTTATTAAATGGCTACACCTTC	CASSPQGMLLNGYTF
TRBV6-5	TRBD1	TRBJ2-7	few	TGTGCCAGCAGTCGAACAGGGGGGAAGTCTGATGAGCAGTACTTC	CASSRTGGKSDEQYF
TRBV28	TRBD1	TRBJ1-2	.	TGTGCCAGCAGTTGGGGACAGGGGGGAATATATGGCTACACCTTC	CASSWGQGGIYGYTF
TRBV11-2	TRBD1	TRBJ2-5	.	TGTGCCAGCAACCGAGTCCCGGGACAGAAGTCAGAGACCCAGTACTTC	CASNRVPGQKSETQYF
TRBV5-6	TRBD2	TRBJ2-5	.	TGTGCCAGCACCACCCGGAAAAGCGGGATGGGGGGAGAGACCCAGTACTTC	CASTTRKSGMGGETQYF
TRBV11-2	.	TRBJ2-3	.	TGTGCCAGCGGCGCCCGTCGGGACTCGTTTTCCGATACGCAGTATTTT	CASGARRDSFSDTQYF
TRBV30	.	TRBJ1-2	few	TGTGCCTGGGGGGGACGTTTAGGCAGGGGTGGCTACACCTTC	CAWGGRLGRGGYTF
TRBV28	.	TRBJ1-5	.	TGTGCCAGCAGCACGGGAGCCCCGCCCCAGCATTTT	CASSTGAPPQHF
TRBV7-3	.	TRBJ1-1	.	TGTGCCAGCAGCTTATACCCGGGGCCGGGGGCTGAAGCTTTCTTT	CASSLYPGPGAEAFF
TRBV7-6	TRBD2	TRBJ2-7	many	TGTGCCAGCAGCTTGGGGAGGGGCTACGAGCAGTACTTC	CASSLGRGYEQYF
TRBV7-8	.	TRBJ1-2	.	TGTGCCAGCAGCCGAAGACAGAACTATGGCTACACCTTC	CASSRRQNYGYTF
TRBV25-1	TRBD1	TRBJ1-2	.	TGTGCCAGCAGGGGGGCGACAGGGGCTGGCTACACCTTC	CASRGATGAGYTF
TRBV7-2	TRBD1	TRBJ2-3	once	TGTGCCAGCAGCTTCGGACAGGCCTTTACAGATACGCAGTATTTT	CASSFGQAFTDTQYF
TRBV28	TRBD2	TRBJ2-3	.	TGTGCCAGCAGTTTAGCTAGCGGGGCCACAGATACGCAGTATTTT	CASSLASGATDTQYF
TRBV5-6	TRBD2	TRBJ2-7	.	TGTGCCAGCAGCTTGTTCGCTAGCGGGAGGGCCTACGAGCAGTACTTC	CASSLFASGRAYEQYF
TRBV24-1	TRBD1	TRBJ2-3	.	TGTGCCACCAGCCTCGCCGGGTCCGGGACAGGGAAGACAGATACGCAGTATTTT	CATSLAGSGTGKTDTQYF
TRBV5-1	.	TRBJ1-1	.	TGCGCCAGCAGCGCCGGTTCGGGCAGGCCTAGCGCTTTCTTT	CASSAGSGRPSAFF